The 20 T cell receptor beta chains in this list originate from one sample, sequenced in a study of blood T cell repertoires in COVID-19. Assay: immunoSEQ multiplex PCR; the TCRdb copy retains only in-frame clones and omits some. The sample has about 200,000 clones; less than 90% are singletons. The specimen sequenced was peripheral blood. The source is a woman between 65 and 79 years old with acute or convalescent COVID-19.

The V and J genes are TRBV19 and TRBJ2-5, with TRBD2 identical over 7 bases. The CDR3 has 15 amino acids. Germline V gives CDR1 LNHDA, CDR2 SQIVND (reference sequence). V trimming: 4 bases; J trimming: 5 bases; junction bases outside the gene matches: 10. The CDR3 sequence is CASSTSVLGGETQYF. The CDR3 DNA reads TGTGCCAGTAGTACATCGGTACTCGGGGGGGAGACCCAGTACTTC.

This rearrangement joins TRBV7-8 to TRBJ1-5; D not resolved. The CDR3 extends over 16 amino acids. V lost 5 bases, J lost 0 bases, and 14 bases lay in between. Per the germline V gene, CDR1 is SGHVS and CDR2 is FQNEAQ. The CDR3 bases are TGTGCCAGCAGCGGGGAGGCGGGTTATAGCAATCAGCCCCAGCATTTT. It codes for CASSGEAGYSNQPQHF.

J is TRBJ1-1 and V is TRBV2; 8 nucleotides line up with TRBD1. V trimming: 3 bases; J trimming: 6 bases; junction bases outside the gene matches: 9. CDR1 SNHLY and CDR2 FYNNEI come from the germline V gene. This CDR3 contains 15 residues. CDR3 in amino acids: CASSEQGAIGAEAFF. The CDR3 DNA sequence: TGTGCCAGCAGTGAGCAGGGGGCGATTGGTGCTGAAGCTTTCTTT. The variable domain in full, with the rest retrieved from reference TRBV2 and TRBJ1-1, is EPEVTQTPSHQVTQMGQEVILRCVPISNHLYFYWYRQILGQKVEFLVSFYNNEISEKSEIFDDQFSVERPDGSNFTLKIRSTKLEDSAMYFCASSEQGAIGAEAFFGQGTRLTVV.

The rearrangement joins TRBV7-3 to TRBJ2-2, with TRBD2 matching over 12 bases. CDR1 is SGHTA, CDR2 FQGTGA, per germline. The J segment lost 7 bases and the V segment lost 4 bases, leaving 10 bases of the junction unmatched. This CDR3 contains 17 residues. The CDR3 reads CASSSGTSGRHHGELFF. The CDR3 DNA reads TGTGCCAGCAGCTCCGGGACTAGCGGGCGTCATCACGGGGAGCTGTTTTTT.

The DNA for the CDR3 is TGCGCCAGCAGCCAAGAAGTAGGTAGGGGGTTCAACAATGAGCAGTTCTTC. Encoded protein: CASSQEVGRGFNNEQFF. The V call is TRBV4-1, the J call TRBJ2-1; TRBD1 might be the D (6 bases). The CDR3 is made up of 17 amino acids. Germline CDR1 and CDR2: MGHRA and YSYEKL. V lost 0 bases to trimming and J lost 5 bases, with 17 bases between them.

This chain joins TRBV4-2 and TRBJ2-7, with D perhaps matching TRBD2 (5 bases). Germline CDR1 LGHNA, CDR2 YNFKEQ. This CDR3 has 16 amino acids. Trimming pared 2 bases from V and 5 bases from J, leaving 19 bases between. CDR3 coding DNA: TGTGCCAGCAGCCAAAGTAGCGTGGGCGGTTCCAACGAGCAGTACTTC. Its protein is CASSQSSVGGSNEQYF.

The CDR3 DNA follows: TGTGCCAGCGGACAACAGGGAAACCAGCATTTT. Translation: CASGQQGNQHF. V and J are TRBV6-5 and TRBJ1-5; a weak D match, TRBD1 (6 bases). The CDR3 length is 11 residues. Trimming stripped 8 bases from V and 12 bases from J, with 14 bases between. In germline, CDR1 is MNHEY, CDR2 SVGAGI.

This clone was recorded once. The chain uses TRBV28 and TRBJ1-2; D possibly corresponds to TRBD1 (6 bases). In germline, CDR1 is MDHEN, CDR2 SYDVKM. The CDR3 consists of 13 residues. With 7 bases removed from V and 1 base from J, the gap between germline ends came to 10 bases. The CDR3 DNA reads as TGTGCCAGCATGAACAGGGTTAACTATGGCTACACCTTC. This encodes CASMNRVNYGYTF.

V and J are TRBV15 and TRBJ2-2; D gene uncertain. The CDR3 sequence is 16 residues long. From germline, CDR1 is LNHNV and CDR2 YYDKDF (reference sequence). Trimming took 2 bases from V and 0 from J, leaving 10 bases between them. CDR3 sequence reads: CATSRQPVANTGELFF. The CDR3 DNA follows: TGTGCCACCAGCAGACAACCCGTAGCGAACACCGGGGAGCTGTTTTTT.

This clone was detected a few times. V gene TRBV12-3 or TRBV12-4 combines with J gene TRBJ1-1; 8 bases agree with TRBD1. Losses at the gene ends were 3 bases for V and 10 bases for J; bases not matched to a gene: 7. The CDR3 extends over 13 amino acids. The CDR3 region is CASSLGTGGVAFF. The DNA of the CDR3 is TGTGCCAGCAGTTTGGGGACAGGAGGGGTAGCTTTCTTT.

CDR3 coding DNA: TGCAGCGTCGGGGGAGGGGGTGGCTACACCTTC. Its translation is CSVGGGGGYTF. This chain links TRBV29-1 with TRBJ1-2; possibly TRBD1 for D (6 bases). V lost 6 bases and J lost 7, with 12 bases in between. The CDR3 extends over 11 amino acids. Germline lookup yields CDR1 SQVTM and CDR2 ANQGSEA. The whole variable domain, remainder taken from reference TRBV29-1 and TRBJ1-2, is SAVISQKPSRDICQRGTSLTIQCQVDSQVTMMFWYRQQPGQSLTLIATANQGSEATYESGFVIDKFPISRPNLTFSTLTVSNMSPEDSSIYLCSVGGGGGYTFGSGTRLTVV.

The chain links TRBV19 to TRBJ1-1; tentative D call: TRBD1 (6 bases). The V end lost 3 bases, the J end lost 1 base, and 12 bases lay between the germline ends. The CDR3 has 15 amino acids. CDR1 LNHDA and CDR2 SQIVND come from the germline V gene (reference sequence). DNA of the CDR3: TGTGCCAGTAGTATTTCGGCAGGGGCGAACACTGAAGCTTTCTTT. This codes for CASSISAGANTEAFF.

The V and J genes are TRBV6-5 and TRBJ2-7; TRBD1 aligns across 7 bases. Germline CDR1 and CDR2: MNHEY and SVGAGI. The CDR3 has 13 amino acids. Trimming removed 6 bases from V and 6 bases from J; junction bases left unmatched: 8. The CDR3 here is CASSLSRQGEQYF. The CDR3 nucleotides read TGTGCCAGCAGCCTTTCCCGACAGGGCGAGCAGTACTTC.

The chain is built from TRBV19 and TRBJ1-5, with D perhaps TRBD1 (5 bases). The CDR3 consists of 14 residues. The V end lost 7 bases, the J end lost 1 base, and 11 bases lay between the germline ends. Germline CDR1 and CDR2: LNHDA and SQIVND (reference sequence). This CDR3 reads CASTRVGSNQPQHF. The CDR3, as DNA: TGTGCCAGTACCAGGGTTGGGAGCAATCAGCCCCAGCATTTT.

The V and J genes are TRBV7-6 and TRBJ2-7; the match to TRBD1 covers 7 bases. V was clipped by 5 bases and J by 6 bases; unmatched bases: 16. Per the germline V gene, CDR1 is SGHVS and CDR2 is FNYEAQ. The CDR3 has 16 residues. The DNA for the CDR3 is TGTGCCAGCAGCCACCTACAGGGGCTAGCCCACCGCGAGCAGTACTTC. Translation gives CASSHLQGLAHREQYF.

This clone was seen a few times. The rearrangement links TRBV7-3 to TRBJ2-2; 7 bases agree with TRBD1. The CDR3 length is 16 residues. J lost 0 bases, V lost 1 base, and 2 bases had no gene match. Germline loops: CDR1 SGHTA, CDR2 FQGTGA. As DNA, the CDR3 is TGTGCCAGCAGCTTAAAGGGGGCAGCGAACACCGGGGAGCTGTTTTTT. This codes for CASSLKGAANTGELFF.

The rearrangement uses TRBV5-1 and TRBJ2-1; 7 bases agree with TRBD2. The CDR3 is 17 residues long. Germline V CDR1 and CDR2: SGHRS, YFSETQ. V was clipped by 4 bases and J by 5 bases; unmatched bases: 15. This CDR3 reads CASSRGRDSPLNNEQFF. The CDR3 nucleotides read TGCGCCAGCAGCCGGGGGAGGGATTCGCCCCTGAACAATGAGCAGTTCTTC.

The rearrangement links TRBV28 to TRBJ1-4, with unresolved D. Trimming cost V 2 bases and J 3 bases, with 7 bases left between them. The germline gives CDR1 MDHEN, CDR2 SYDVKM. This CDR3 is built from 14 residues. This chain's CDR3 is CASSLGRANEKLFF. CDR3 sequence (DNA): TGTGCCAGCAGTTTAGGGAGGGCTAATGAAAAACTGTTTTTT.

The genes are TRBV7-9 and TRBJ1-4; TRBD1 aligns across 7 bases. Germline V gives CDR1 SEHNR, CDR2 FQNEAQ (reference sequence). Trimming cost V 4 bases and J 5 bases; bases outside gene matches: 7. This CDR3 is 15 amino acids long. DNA of the CDR3: TGTGCCAGCAGCTCTTCGGGACAGCAGAATGAAAAACTGTTTTTT. This translates into CASSSSGQQNEKLFF.

This rearrangement joins TRBV11-2 to TRBJ2-2, with 8 bases matching TRBD1. CDR3 length: 17 residues. The trim removed 2 bases at V and 4 bases at J, leaving 9 bases unmatched. Germline V gene lookup returns CDR1 SGHAT and CDR2 FQNNGV. The CDR3 spells CASSLRTGNLGTGELFF. CDR3 DNA sequence: TGTGCCAGCAGCTTACGGACAGGGAACCTTGGCACCGGGGAGCTGTTTTTT.